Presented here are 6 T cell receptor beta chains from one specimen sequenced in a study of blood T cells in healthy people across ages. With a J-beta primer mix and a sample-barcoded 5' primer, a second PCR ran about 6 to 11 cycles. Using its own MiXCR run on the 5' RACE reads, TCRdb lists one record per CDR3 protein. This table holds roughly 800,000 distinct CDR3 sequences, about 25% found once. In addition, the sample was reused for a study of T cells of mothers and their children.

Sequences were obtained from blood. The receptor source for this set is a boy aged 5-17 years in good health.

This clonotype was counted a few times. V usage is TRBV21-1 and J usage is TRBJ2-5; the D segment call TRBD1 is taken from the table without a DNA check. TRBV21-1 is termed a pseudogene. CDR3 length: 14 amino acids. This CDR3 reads CASPTGADQETQYF. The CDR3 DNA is TGTGCCAGCCCGACAGGGGCGGACCAAGAGACCCAGTACTTC.

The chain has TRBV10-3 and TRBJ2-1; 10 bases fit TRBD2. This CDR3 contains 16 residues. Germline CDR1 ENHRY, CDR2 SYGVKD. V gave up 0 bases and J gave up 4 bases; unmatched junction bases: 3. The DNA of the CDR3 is TGTGCCATCAGTGAGTCTCCAGCGGGGGGGTACAATGAGCAGTTCTTC. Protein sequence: CAISESPAGGYNEQFF.

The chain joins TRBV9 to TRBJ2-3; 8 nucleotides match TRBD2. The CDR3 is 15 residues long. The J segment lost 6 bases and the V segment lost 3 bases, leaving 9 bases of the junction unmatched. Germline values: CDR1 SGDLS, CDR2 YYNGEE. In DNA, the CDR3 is TGTGCCAGCAGCGCAAAACTAGCGGAGATTGATACGCAGTATTTT. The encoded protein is CASSAKLAEIDTQYF.

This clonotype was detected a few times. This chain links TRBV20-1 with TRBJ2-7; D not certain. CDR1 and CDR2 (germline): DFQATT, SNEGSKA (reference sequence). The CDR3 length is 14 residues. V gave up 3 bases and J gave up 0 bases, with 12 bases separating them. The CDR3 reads CSARDGLSSYEQYF. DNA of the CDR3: TGCAGTGCTAGGGACGGCCTCAGCTCCTACGAGCAGTACTTC.

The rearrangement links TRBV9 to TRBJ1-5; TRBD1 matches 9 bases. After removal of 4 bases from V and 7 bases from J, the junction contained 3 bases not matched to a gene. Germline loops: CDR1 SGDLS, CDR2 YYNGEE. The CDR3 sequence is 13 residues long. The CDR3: CASSTTGGQPQHF. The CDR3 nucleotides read TGTGCCAGCAGCACGACAGGGGGGCAGCCCCAGCATTTT.

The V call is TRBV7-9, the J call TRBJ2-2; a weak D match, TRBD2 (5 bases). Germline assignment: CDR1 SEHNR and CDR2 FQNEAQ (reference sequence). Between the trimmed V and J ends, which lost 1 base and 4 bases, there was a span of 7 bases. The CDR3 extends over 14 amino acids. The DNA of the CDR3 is TGTGCCAGCAGCTTAGTGGGGAGCACCGGGGAGCTGTTTTTT. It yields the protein CASSLVGSTGELFF.